One and the same sample provided the 23 T cell receptor beta chains below, sequenced in a study of cytomegalovirus exposure and HLA in healthy donors. The primer mix had 60 Vbeta and 13 Jbeta primers. Here immunoSEQ multiplex PCR was the method, and the copy in TCRdb shows in-frame clones only, minus some. The repertoire holds about 160,000 clones, nearly 80% seen once, with about 9.6% in the top ten. The sample consisted of PBMCs. All receptors derive from a man aged 18 to 30 in good health and CMV-seropositive.

This clone was counted a single time. The gene calls are TRBV2 and TRBJ2-7, with D possibly TRBD2 on 5 matching bases. Germline V gives CDR1 SNHLY, CDR2 FYNNEI. The CDR3 covers 14 residues. The V gene lost 2 bases and the J gene lost 4 bases, with 12 bases spanning the gap. For the CDR3, the DNA is TGTGCCAGCAGTGAATCTTCGGGGTTTTACGAGCAGTACTTC. This translates into CASSESSGFYEQYF. Looking up the rest from reference TRBV2 and TRBJ2-7 gives the full variable domain: EPEVTQTPSHQVTQMGQEVILRCVPISNHLYFYWYRQILGQKVEFLVSFYNNEISEKSEIFDDQFSVERPDGSNFTLKIRSTKLEDSAMYFCASSESSGFYEQYFGPGTRLTVT.

This clone appeared once. The chain joins TRBV15 to TRBJ1-5, with TRBD1 matching over 9 bases. The CDR3 length is 15 residues. With 5 bases clipped from V and 3 bases from J, the junction kept 5 bases outside the gene matches. The germline V gene encodes CDR1 LNHNV and CDR2 YYDKDF (reference sequence). The CDR3 reads CATSWDREVNQPQHF. In DNA, the CDR3 is TGTGCCACCAGCTGGGACAGGGAAGTCAATCAGCCCCAGCATTTT.

The chain has TRBV15 and TRBJ1-5; D gene ambiguous. Germline CDR1 is LNHNV and CDR2 is YYDKDF (reference sequence). Trimming removed 0 bases at V and 1 base at J, with 4 bases between. CDR3 size: 14 residues. CDR3 nucleotides: TGTGCCACCAGCAGAGATTTAAGCAATCAGCCCCAGCATTTT. Translation: CATSRDLSNQPQHF.

The rearrangement uses TRBV4-2 and TRBJ1-5; maybe TRBD1 (6 bases). CDR1 and CDR2 from the germline V gene are LGHNA and YNFKEQ. V lost 0 bases and J 1 base, leaving 13 bases between the germline ends. The CDR3 runs 17 residues. The CDR3 sequence: CASSQDSPRGSNQPQHF. CDR3 in DNA: TGTGCCAGCAGCCAAGATAGCCCCAGGGGAAGCAATCAGCCCCAGCATTTT.

A remark on this clone: A much larger clone differs from this one at a single base, so this may be a read error. The J gene is TRBJ2-7, the V gene TRBV25-1, with 11 bases aligning to TRBD1. The V gene's germline CDR1 is MGHDK and CDR2 SYGVNS. The CDR3 sequence is 14 residues long. V shed 6 bases, J shed 3 bases, and the junction held 4 bases outside the gene matches. The CDR3 sequence: CASRGTGGNYEQYF. The CDR3 DNA follows: TGTGCCAGCAGAGGGACAGGGGGTAACTACGAGCAGTACTTC.

The chain carries TRBV5-1 and TRBJ2-3, with 9 nucleotides matching TRBD1. The CDR3 runs 18 residues. Germline CDR1 SGHRS, CDR2 YFSETQ. J was trimmed by 2 bases and V by 4 bases; bases with no gene match: 14. CDR3 sequence reads: CASSQYRGQGRHTDTQYF. The CDR3 DNA is TGCGCCAGCAGCCAGTACCGAGGACAGGGGAGGCACACAGATACGCAGTATTTT.

DNA for the CDR3: TGTGCCAGCAGCTTAGTTTCCGGGGGAGATCAGCCCCAGCATTTT. Amino acid sequence: CASSLVSGGDQPQHF. This rearrangement joins TRBV7-2 to TRBJ1-5; TRBD1 is a possible D gene (5 bases). Germline values: CDR1 SGHTA, CDR2 FQGNSA. This CDR3 has 15 residues. V shed 1 base and J shed 5 bases, with 12 bases lying between them.

The V and J genes are TRBV6-5 and TRBJ2-4, with D perhaps matching TRBD2 (7 bases). There are 16 residues in the CDR3. Germline CDR1 and CDR2: MNHEY and SVGAGI. V was cut by 3 bases and J by 7 bases, with 19 bases left in between. The CDR3 DNA is TGTGCCAGCAGTTATGGAGGGGGAGGGCCGGGGAACATTCAGTACTTC. Its protein is CASSYGGGGPGNIQYF.

CDR3 region: CASSLVGGVSYNEQFF. The CDR3 bases are TGTGCCAGCAGCTTAGTCGGGGGGGTATCCTACAATGAGCAGTTCTTC. The chain recombines TRBV11-3 with TRBJ2-1; TRBD2 matches at 8 bases. This CDR3 has 16 residues. Per the germline V gene, CDR1 is SGHNT and CDR2 is YENEEA. Trimming removed 1 base from V and 1 base from J; junction bases left unmatched: 3.

The chain joins TRBV7-9 to TRBJ1-1; D gene unclear. The CDR3 is 16 residues long. The germline gives CDR1 SEHNR, CDR2 FQNEAQ (reference sequence). The ends were cut back, 0 bases at V and 4 bases at J, with 15 bases in the middle. CDR3 sequence: CASSLATGSGSTEAFF. The CDR3 DNA reads as TGTGCCAGCAGCTTAGCGACGGGGTCGGGTTCCACTGAAGCTTTCTTT.

CDR3 loop: CASSSLERSEQYF. Written as DNA, the CDR3 is TGTGCCAGCAGCTCTCTAGAGCGGAGTGAGCAGTACTTC. The V and J genes are TRBV5-6 and TRBJ2-7; D might be TRBD2 (5 bases). In germline, CDR1 is SGHDT, CDR2 YYEEEE. V lost 3 bases and J lost 7, with 14 bases in between. This CDR3 region has 13 residues.

The chain links TRBV29-1 to TRBJ1-2; no reliable D call. CDR3 length: 15 residues. Deletions cut 6 bases from V and 0 bases from J, with 17 bases between. Germline V gene data show CDR1 as SQVTM and CDR2 as ANQGSEA. CDR3 in amino acids: CSVRRGWGANYGYTF. CDR3 nucleotide sequence: TGCAGCGTCCGGAGAGGATGGGGAGCTAACTATGGCTACACCTTC.

The chain links TRBV25-1 to TRBJ2-1; 10 nucleotides line up with TRBD2. V dropped 5 bases and J dropped 6; count of bases not matched to a gene: 7. CDR1 is MGHDK, CDR2 SYGVNS, per germline. The CDR3 extends over 15 amino acids. CDR3 protein: CASSLAGVDGNEQFF. Written as DNA, the CDR3 is TGTGCCAGCAGTCTAGCGGGAGTTGACGGCAATGAGCAGTTCTTC.

CDR3 DNA: TGCGCCAGCAGCCCGGGACTCCCGACGACCGGGGAGCTGTTTTTT. It codes for CASSPGLPTTGELFF. The chain combines TRBV5-1 with TRBJ2-2, with TRBD2 as a possible D gene (6 bases). The germline V and J ends were trimmed by 4 bases and 5 bases, with 15 bases remaining between them. Germline CDR1 is SGHRS and CDR2 is YFSETQ. The CDR3 is made up of 15 amino acids.

The table lists this clone with a count of one. The genes are TRBV27 and TRBJ2-5, with a possible D match to TRBD1 (5 bases). The CDR3 loop spans 14 amino acids. The V and J ends lost 2 bases and 4 bases respectively, with 11 bases between them. From germline, CDR1 is MNHEY and CDR2 SMNVEV (reference sequence). The CDR3 region is CASSLQGFRETQYF. Here the CDR3 DNA reads TGTGCCAGCAGTTTACAGGGATTTAGAGAGACCCAGTACTTC.

Comment on this clone: Because the CDR3's place on the DNA is in doubt, the DNA is left out and the CDR3 is given as listed by TCRdb. The CDR3 sequence is CASSMLSSSGEQYF. The rearrangement uses TRBV2 and TRBJ2-7; TRBD2, the table's D call, was not compared with the DNA. Germline loops: CDR1 SNHLY, CDR2 FYNNEI. The CDR3 comprises 14 residues, both ends counted.

The chain recombines TRBV2 with TRBJ1-5; TRBD1 agrees at 7 bases. After removal of 6 bases from V and 2 bases from J, the junction contained 4 bases not matched to a gene. Per germline, CDR1 SNHLY and CDR2 FYNNEI. This CDR3 comprises 14 residues. The CDR3 protein is CASSDDRGNQPQHF. The CDR3 DNA reads TGTGCCAGCAGCGATGACAGGGGCAATCAGCCCCAGCATTTT.

The chain combines TRBV6-4 with TRBJ1-1; D remains ambiguous. V was trimmed by 6 bases and J by 8 bases, leaving 22 bases between them. Germline lookup yields CDR1 MRHNA and CDR2 SNTAGT. This CDR3 is 15 amino acids long. The CDR3 reads CASRAEDSRPEEAFF. In DNA, the CDR3 is TGTGCCAGCAGAGCCGAAGATTCGAGGCCAGAAGAAGCTTTCTTT.

The chain recombines TRBV6-5 with TRBJ1-1, with D possibly TRBD1 on 6 matching bases. This CDR3 comprises 16 residues. Trimming left V 0 bases short and J 0 bases short, with 11 bases between. Germline CDR1 MNHEY, CDR2 SVGAGI. CDR3 region: CASSYSRGAMNTEAFF. CDR3 nucleotide sequence: TGTGCCAGCAGTTACTCCAGGGGAGCAATGAACACTGAAGCTTTCTTT.

V and J are TRBV5-1 and TRBJ1-1; no firm D call. Germline V gene lookup returns CDR1 SGHRS and CDR2 YFSETQ. Trimming stripped 3 bases from V and 0 bases from J, with 6 bases between. This CDR3 contains 13 residues. The CDR3 DNA sequence: TGCGCCAGCAGCTCGTTGTTGAACACTGAAGCTTTCTTT. This gives the protein CASSSLLNTEAFF.

The CDR3 is CASSELGQGNTEAFF. In DNA, the CDR3 is TGTGCCAGCAGTGAACTCGGACAGGGTAACACTGAAGCTTTCTTT. The V call is TRBV25-1, the J call TRBJ1-1, with TRBD1 matching over 8 bases. Germline CDR1 MGHDK, CDR2 SYGVNS. Trimming at V came to 2 bases and at J to 2 bases, leaving 4 bases not matched to a gene. The CDR3 spans 15 residues.

The chain employs TRBV7-2 and TRBJ2-4; 10 nucleotides match TRBD2. After removal of 4 bases from V and 2 bases from J, the junction contained 5 bases not matched to a gene. The CDR3 has 16 residues. The germline V gene encodes CDR1 SGHTA and CDR2 FQGNSA. The CDR3 region has the DNA TGTGCCAGCAGCTCCGGGACTAGCGAAACCAAAAACATTCAGTACTTC. Its translation is CASSSGTSETKNIQYF.

The rearrangement joins TRBV5-4 to TRBJ2-5, with a tentative D call TRBD2 (6 bases). Trimming removed 0 bases from V and 3 bases from J, with 18 bases in between. The CDR3 runs to 17 residues. The germline gives CDR1 SGHNT, CDR2 YYREEE (reference sequence). The CDR3 DNA is TGTGCCAGCAGCTTGGTACCCGTCGGGACTGGAGAAGAGACCCAGTACTTC. Residues: CASSLVPVGTGEETQYF.